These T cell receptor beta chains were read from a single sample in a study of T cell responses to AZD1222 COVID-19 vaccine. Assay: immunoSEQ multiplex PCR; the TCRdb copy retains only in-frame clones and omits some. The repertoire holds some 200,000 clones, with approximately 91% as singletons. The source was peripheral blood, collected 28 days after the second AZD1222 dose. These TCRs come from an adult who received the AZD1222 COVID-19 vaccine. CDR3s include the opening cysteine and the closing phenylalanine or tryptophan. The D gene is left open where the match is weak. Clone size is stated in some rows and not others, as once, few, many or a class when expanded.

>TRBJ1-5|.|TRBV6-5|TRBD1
CAGGPGGKSNQPQHF
TGTGCCGGGGGGCCAGGGGGGAAAAGCAATCAGCCCCAGCATTTT
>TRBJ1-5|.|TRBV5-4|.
CASSPGPIYSNQPQHF
TGTGCCAGCAGCCCCGGGCCGATCTATAGCAATCAGCCCCAGCATTTT
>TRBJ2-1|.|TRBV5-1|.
CASSLGQVGDEQFF
TGCGCCAGCAGCTTGGGACAGGTTGGAGATGAGCAGTTCTTC
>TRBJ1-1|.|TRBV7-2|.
CASSFSMQVKAFF
TGTGCCAGCAGCTTCTCGATGCAAGTGAAAGCTTTCTTT
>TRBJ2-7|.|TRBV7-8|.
CASSLRVSYEQYF
TGTGCCAGCAGCTTAAGGGTTTCCTACGAGCAGTACTTC
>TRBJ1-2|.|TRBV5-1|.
CASSLTGGSYGYTF
TGCGCCAGCAGCTTGACTGGGGGGTCCTATGGCTACACCTTC
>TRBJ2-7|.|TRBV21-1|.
CASSKGALYEQYF
TGTGCCAGCAGCAAAGGGGCCCTCTACGAGCAGTACTTC
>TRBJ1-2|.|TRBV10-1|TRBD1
CASSYGTDPYGYTF
TGCGCCAGCAGCTACGGGACAGACCCCTATGGCTACACCTTC
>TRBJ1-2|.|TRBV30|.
CAWSVQLNYGYTF
TGTGCCTGGAGTGTACAGCTCAACTATGGCTACACCTTC
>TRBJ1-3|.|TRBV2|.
CASSLGPHLSGNTIYF
TGTGCCAGCAGCCTGGGCCCTCACCTATCTGGAAACACCATATATTTT
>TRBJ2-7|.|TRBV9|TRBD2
CASGPTSGSYEQYF
TGTGCCAGCGGGCCTACTAGCGGGAGTTACGAGCAGTACTTC
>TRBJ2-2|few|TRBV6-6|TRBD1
CASSSWTGMFF
TGTGCCAGCAGCTCATGGACAGGGATGTTTTTT
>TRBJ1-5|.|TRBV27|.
CASSPNRDNQPQHF
TGTGCCAGCAGTCCTAACAGGGATAATCAGCCCCAGCATTTT
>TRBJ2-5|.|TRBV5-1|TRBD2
CASSGGREKETQYF
TGCGCCAGCAGCGGAGGGAGGGAAAAAGAGACCCAGTACTTC
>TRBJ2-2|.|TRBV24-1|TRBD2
CATSDPPGGGNTGELFF
TGTGCCACCAGTGATCCCCCGGGGGGAGGGAACACCGGGGAGCTGTTTTTT
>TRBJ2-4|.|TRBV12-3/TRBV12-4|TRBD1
CASSPGQGNIQYF
TGTGCCAGCAGTCCTGGACAGGGAAACATTCAGTACTTC
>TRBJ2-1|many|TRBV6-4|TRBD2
CASSDSSGYNEQFF
TGTGCCAGCAGTGACTCTAGCGGGTACAATGAGCAGTTCTTC
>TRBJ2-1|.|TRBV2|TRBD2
CASSTGTSRKQFF
TGTGCCAGCAGTACCGGGACTAGTAGGAAGCAGTTCTTC
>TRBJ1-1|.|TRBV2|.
CAKSRAGRNTEAFF
TGTGCCAAATCGAGGGCAGGTAGGAACACTGAAGCTTTCTTT
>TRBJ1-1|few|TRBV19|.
CASLMAGKLAEAFF
TGTGCCAGCCTTATGGCAGGAAAGTTGGCTGAAGCTTTCTTT
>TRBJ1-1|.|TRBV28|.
CASSFGGGGSTEAFF
TGTGCCAGCAGTTTTGGGGGAGGGGGGAGCACTGAAGCTTTCTTT
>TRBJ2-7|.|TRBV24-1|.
CATRFGSYEQYF
TGTGCCACCAGGTTCGGGTCCTACGAGCAGTACTTC